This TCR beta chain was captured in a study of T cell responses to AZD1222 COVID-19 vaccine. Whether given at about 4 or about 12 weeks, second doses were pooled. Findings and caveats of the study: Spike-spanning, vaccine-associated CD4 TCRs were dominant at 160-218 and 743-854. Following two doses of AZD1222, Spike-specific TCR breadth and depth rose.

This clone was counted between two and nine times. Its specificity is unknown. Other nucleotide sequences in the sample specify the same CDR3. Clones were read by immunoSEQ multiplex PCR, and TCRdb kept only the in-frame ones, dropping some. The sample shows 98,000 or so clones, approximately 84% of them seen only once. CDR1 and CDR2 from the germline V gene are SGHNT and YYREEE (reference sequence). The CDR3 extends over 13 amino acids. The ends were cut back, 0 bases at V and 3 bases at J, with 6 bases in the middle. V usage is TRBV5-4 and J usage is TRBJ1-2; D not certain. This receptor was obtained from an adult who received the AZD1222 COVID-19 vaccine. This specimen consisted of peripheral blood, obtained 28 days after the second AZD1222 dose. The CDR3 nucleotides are TGTGCCAGCAGCTTGGTCACAGACTATGGCTACACCTTC. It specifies CASSLVTDYGYTF. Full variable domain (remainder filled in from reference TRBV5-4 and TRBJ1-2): ETGVTQSPTHLIKTRGQQVTLRCSSQSGHNTVSWYQQALGQGPQFIFQYYREEENGRGNFPPRFSGLQFPNYSSELNVNALELDDSALYLCASSLVTDYGYTFGSGTRLTVV.